The following is a T cell receptor beta chain sequence with its context. Its antigen target is currently unknown. Base qualities are not recorded, but no much larger clone differs from it by a single base. In the paper's terms, the time point label means: four to five weeks on oral tofacitinib. The treatment or condition label on this specimen signifies: oral pan-JAK inhibitor, 5-10 mg twice daily. From alopecia areata patients, peripheral blood was collected along with lesional scalp punch biopsies. PBMCs were isolated by density centrifugation and stained for CD3, CD4 and CD8, after which CD4+ and CD8+ T cells were sorted on a FACSAria. The germline V gene (reference sequence) supplies CDR1 GTSNPN and CDR2 SVGIG. V is pared back by 2 bases and J by 6 bases, with 6 bases lying between the germline termini. Including the terminal cysteine and phenylalanine, the CDR3 comprises 11 residues. Kept here is only the CDR3 DNA, which spans 33 bases and is read in frame from base 1.

To prepare the library, the immunoSEQ multiplex PCR assay was applied. RNA was extracted from all samples and reverse transcribed into cDNA, which served as template for TCR sequencing. SuperScript III was used to make first-strand cDNA, primed with a 2:1 mix of oligo-dT and random hexamers. A synthetic immune receptor repertoire was used to gauge amplification bias, and whatever bias remained was removed computationally. Concerning the study's data processing: Raw reads were preprocessed for error removal, and CDR3 was defined according to IMGT conventions as running from the conserved cysteine to phenylalanine. To get clonality, Shannon entropy was normalized by log2 of the number of productive unique TCRs and the result was subtracted from 1. Scalp TCRbeta sequences were cross-referenced with sorted blood CD4 and CD8 repertoires so that the CD4 or CD8 identity of scalp clones could be inferred. The source is immuneACCESS, and TCRdb retained only in-frame sequences with V and J called. Part of the clones is not carried over; for the studies checked, unresolved V genes explain less than half of this, and the remainder is unexplained. V, J and clone size reflect that table, while D and trimming were determined from the DNA. The sample table records more than 200,000 clones; 64% of these occur just once. The ten top clones hold 4% to 5% of the sample.

This sample was taken from a study of CD8+ T cells in alopecia areata listed by TCRdb under 2018. Broadly, across the study: Treated patients were enrolled in an open-label pilot trial of oral tofacitinib, 5 to 10 mg twice daily, for moderate-to-severe alopecia areata. Patients stayed on tofacitinib for 6 to 18 months and then had 6 months of follow-up off drug so that delayed response and recurrence could be assessed. Disease severity in treated patients was measured with the SALT score, which quantifies the percentage of affected scalp surface area. The study used high-throughput TCRbeta sequencing to examine T cell clonal expansion in alopecia areata, in both the C3H/HeJ mouse model and human patients. In humans, TCRbeta sequencing was performed on scalp tissue and on sorted CD4+ and CD8+ peripheral blood T cells from healthy controls and from patients with patchy or totalis/universalis alopecia areata. Patients on tofacitinib were biopsied at baseline and after 4 and 24 weeks of treatment, and several of the patients also had a later scalp biopsy. Scalp clonality was compared among normal scalp (n=4), patchy alopecia areata scalp (n=8), and alopecia totalis/universalis scalp (n=8). RNA came from the PAXgene miRNA kit for fixed scalp, the miRNeasy kit for PBMCs, and the RNeasy kit for mouse skin. TCRbeta CDR3 regions were amplified by immunoSEQ multiplex PCR with 35 Vbeta forward and 13 Jbeta reverse primers.

The research as a whole found: Compared with normal scalp, lesional scalp, particularly in alopecia totalis/universalis, had higher clonality and more expanded CD8+ clones, which suggests antigenic drive. Tofacitinib significantly lowered scalp clonality and the number of expanded CD8+ clones among the top 100 scalp clones. Because the treated cohort was small and had just a single nonresponder, larger studies are needed to establish links between baseline CD8+ expansion and response. During tofacitinib treatment, many expanded lesional clones stuck around in both scalp and blood, and this persistence may partly explain why relapse happens after treatment is stopped. Shared TCR sequences between patients were less evident than in mice, which may be partly attributable to HLA diversity in the patient population. Unlike mouse skin, which is dominated by gammadelta T cells, normal human skin has resident alphabeta T cells that are also sequenced, and this complicates analysis of the scalp TCR repertoire.

The rearrangement combines TRBV30 with TRBJ2-3, and possibly TRBD2, on 5 matching bases. This receptor was identified in a human donor with alopecia areata. The starting material was CD4+ T cells sorted from blood, obtained at week 4, from a patient treated with tofacitinib. The nucleotides read TGTGCCTGGAGTTTAGCGGATACGCAGTATTTT. Translated, it reads CAWSLADTQYF.